These 28 T cell receptor beta chains came from one sample sequenced in a study of T cell responses to AZD1222 COVID-19 vaccine. This table comes from immunoSEQ multiplex PCR, and its TCRdb copy is limited to in-frame clones, with some not included. The data hold 100,000 to 150,000 clones, with more than 70% observed a single time. Sequencing was performed on peripheral blood, taken 28 days after the second AZD1222 dose. These TCRs come from an adult who received the AZD1222 COVID-19 vaccine.

This sequence joins TRBV19 and TRBJ2-6; 7 bases agree with TRBD1. V lost 5 bases to trimming and J lost 4 bases; unmatched junction nucleotides: 5. This CDR3 comprises 15 residues. From germline, CDR1 is LNHDA and CDR2 SQIVND (reference sequence). CDR3 sequence (DNA): TGTGCCAGTAGTCAACAGGGGTCCGGGGCCAACGTCCTGACTTTC. Amino acid sequence: CASSQQGSGANVLTF.

The chain couples TRBV13 to TRBJ2-1, with TRBD1 as a possible D gene (5 bases). The CDR3 consists of 12 residues. Germline CDR1 and CDR2: PRHDT and FYEKMQ (reference sequence). Trimming shortened V by 6 bases and J by 8 bases, and 11 bases separated the two germline ends. The CDR3: CASRTTGDEQFF. As DNA, the CDR3 is TGTGCCAGCAGGACAACAGGCGATGAGCAGTTCTTC.

The V call is TRBV29-1, the J call TRBJ1-1; D uncertain. The CDR3 is 11 residues long. The V gene lost 7 bases and the J gene lost 1 base, with 7 bases spanning the gap. CDR1 and CDR2 from the germline V gene are SQVTM and ANQGSEA. CDR3 sequence (DNA): TGCAGCGCCTCTTCGAACACTGAAGCTTTCTTT. It encodes CSASSNTEAFF.

V is TRBV6-2 or TRBV6-3 and J is TRBJ2-1; D is unresolved. CDR3 length equals 14 residues. Trimming removed 1 base from V and 2 bases from J, with 6 bases in between. Per the germline V gene, CDR1 is MNHEY and CDR2 is SVGEGT. The CDR3 DNA reads TGTGCCAGCAGTTACTTCGAAACCTACAATGAGCAGTTCTTC. Its translation: CASSYFETYNEQFF.

This chain joins TRBV4-3 and TRBJ2-5, with 9 nucleotides matching TRBD2. Germline V lookup: CDR1 LGHNA, CDR2 YSLEER. The ends lost 0 bases at V and 4 bases at J; junction bases unmatched: 12. The CDR3 covers 18 residues. The CDR3 DNA reads as TGCGCCAGCAGCCAAGAGTGGGGCGGAGCGGGGGGAGGAGAGACCCAGTACTTC. Its protein is CASSQEWGGAGGGETQYF.

V usage is TRBV7-2 and J usage is TRBJ2-5, with 8 bases that match TRBD1. V shed 2 bases, J shed 5 bases, and the junction held 4 bases outside the gene matches. The CDR3 is made up of 14 amino acids. Germline V lookup: CDR1 SGHTA, CDR2 FQGNSA. CDR3 sequence (DNA): TGTGCCAGCAGCTTATCAGGGGGCAGGGAGACCCAGTACTTC. Its translation: CASSLSGGRETQYF.

The chain has TRBV6-2 or TRBV6-3 and TRBJ2-3; 10 bases match TRBD2. Germline values: CDR1 MNHEY, CDR2 SVGEGT. This CDR3 region has 14 residues. V was pared by 5 bases and J by 9 bases, with 8 bases of the junction left unmatched. CDR3 sequence reads: CASSLTGTSATQYF. The CDR3 DNA reads TGTGCCAGCAGTCTGACCGGGACTAGCGCCACGCAGTATTTT.

This clone has just a few counts. The chain carries TRBV7-8 and TRBJ2-7; D is unclear. Trimming cost V 5 bases and J 0 bases, with 2 bases left between them. The CDR3 contains 11 residues. Germline CDR1 reads SGHVS; CDR2 reads FQNEAQ. CDR3 bases: TGTGCCAGCAGCCCCTCCTACGAGCAGTACTTC. This gives the protein CASSPSYEQYF.

The CDR3 nucleotides are TGTGCCAGCAGCGAGTCGACAGGCGCTGGGGTCTATGGCTACACCTTC. This codes for CASSESTGAGVYGYTF. The chain is built from TRBV9 and TRBJ1-2; D is possibly TRBD1 (6 bases). Trimming took off 3 bases at V and 4 bases at J, with 19 bases between the two ends. CDR1 and CDR2 from the germline V gene are SGDLS and YYNGEE. This CDR3 is built from 16 residues. The full variable domain, in which reference TRBV9 and TRBJ1-2 provide the parts outside the CDR3, is DSGVTQTPKHLITATGQRVTLRCSPRSGDLSVYWYQQSLDQGLQFLIQYYNGEERAKGNILERFSAQQFPDLHSELNLSSLELGDSALYFCASSESTGAGVYGYTFGSGTRLTVV.

The chain combines TRBV11-2 with TRBJ1-2; D is unresolved. The V end was cut by 4 bases, the J end by 9 bases, with 15 bases between. The CDR3 totals 13 residues. Germline V gene lookup returns CDR1 SGHAT and CDR2 FQNNGV. CDR3 sequence reads: CASSSGRFSSYTF. The CDR3 DNA reads TGTGCCAGCAGCTCCGGTCGATTCTCGAGCTACACCTTC.

This rearrangement joins TRBV30 to TRBJ1-2; D possibly corresponds to TRBD1 (5 bases). Germline V gene sequence: CDR1 GTSNPN, CDR2 SVGIG (reference sequence). The CDR3 is 13 residues long. With 3 bases removed from V and 4 bases from J, the gap between germline ends came to 12 bases. In nucleotides, the CDR3 is TGTGCCTGGAGCGGGACCGGAGTCTATGGCTACACCTTC. Translating it yields CAWSGTGVYGYTF.

The chain has TRBV18 and TRBJ1-2, with 7 bases identical to TRBD1. V shed 6 bases, J shed 1 base, and the junction held 5 bases outside the gene matches. This CDR3 has 14 residues. The V gene's germline CDR1 is KGHSH and CDR2 LQKENI. The DNA for the CDR3 is TGTGCCAGCTCCCCGACAGGGCTTAACTATGGCTACACCTTC. Its translation is CASSPTGLNYGYTF.

The CDR3 loop reads CASSYNLVPNYGYTF. The CDR3 nucleotides read TGTGCCAGCAGCTACAACCTCGTTCCTAACTATGGCTACACCTTC. This rearrangement joins TRBV3-1 (or the pseudogene TRBV3-2) to TRBJ1-2; D gene ambiguous. The V end was cut by 5 bases, the J end by 0 bases, with 13 bases between. Germline loops: CDR1 LGHDT, CDR2 YNNKEL (reference sequence). The CDR3 length is 15 residues.

This clone was counted a few times. The chain carries TRBV7-8 and TRBJ1-2; D is undetermined. There are 12 residues in the CDR3. Deletions cut 5 bases from V and 5 bases from J, with 9 bases between. CDR1 is SGHVS and CDR2 is FQNEAQ in the germline V gene. The CDR3: CASSPGLYGYTF. The CDR3 nucleotides are TGTGCCAGCAGCCCGGGTCTTTATGGCTACACCTTC. Supplemented by reference TRBV7-8 and TRBJ1-2, the full variable domain reads GAGVSQSPRYKVAKRGQDVALRCDPISGHVSLFWYQQALGQGPEFLTYFQNEAQLDKSGLPSDRFFAERPEGSVSTLKIQRTQQEDSAVYLCASSPGLYGYTFGSGTRLTVV.

The rearrangement joins TRBV6-5 to TRBJ2-7; D gene uncertain. In germline, CDR1 is MNHEY, CDR2 SVGAGI. The CDR3 extends over 15 amino acids. Trimming took 0 bases from V and 3 from J, leaving 12 bases between them. CDR3 sequence (DNA): TGTGCCAGCAGTTACTCGATCACCCCCAACTACGAGCAGTACTTC. Amino acid sequence: CASSYSITPNYEQYF.

In this sample, this clone turned up once. This chain links TRBV6-5 with TRBJ1-1, with 7 positions matching TRBD1. J was trimmed by 8 bases and V by 6 bases; bases with no gene match: 6. The CDR3 length is 12 residues. CDR1 is MNHEY and CDR2 is SVGAGI in the germline V gene. The CDR3 sequence: CASSPLGGEAFF. CDR3 in DNA: TGTGCCAGCAGCCCCTTAGGGGGCGAAGCTTTCTTT.

The chain joins TRBV7-9 to TRBJ2-1; D gene ambiguous. The CDR3 is made up of 13 amino acids. Germline V gives CDR1 SEHNR, CDR2 FQNEAQ (reference sequence). V dropped 1 base and J dropped 9 bases, with 10 bases sitting between them. Written as DNA, the CDR3 is TGTGCCAGCAGCTTAGAAAGTAATGGTGAGCAGTTCTTC. As protein: CASSLESNGEQFF.

V is TRBV1 and J is TRBJ2-5; TRBD2 is the table's D call and was not checked against the DNA. TRBV1 constitutes a pseudogene. This CDR3 is built from 18 residues. CDR3: CTSSQGAGGFWGQETQYF. The CDR3 region has the DNA TGCACCAGCAGCCAAGGTGCGGGGGGATTTTGGGGCCAAGAGACCCAGTACTTC.

The V and J genes are TRBV30 and TRBJ2-1, with TRBD1 matching 7 bases. Germline assignment: CDR1 GTSNPN and CDR2 SVGIG (reference sequence). Losses at the gene ends were 6 bases for V and 2 bases for J; bases not matched to a gene: 10. This CDR3 comprises 15 residues. The CDR3 DNA sequence: TGTGCCTGTCACAACCGGGACAGAGCCTACAATGAGCAGTTCTTC. Its translation is CACHNRDRAYNEQFF. Looking up the rest from reference TRBV30 and TRBJ2-1 gives the full variable domain: SQTIHQWPATLVQPVGSPLSLECTVEGTSNPNLYWYRQAAGRGLQLLFYSVGIGQISSEVPQNLSASRPQDRQFILSSKKLLLSDSGFYLCACHNRDRAYNEQFFGPGTRLTVL.

The chain carries TRBV2 and TRBJ1-5, with 10 nucleotides matching TRBD1. The germline gives CDR1 SNHLY, CDR2 FYNNEI. With V trimmed by 7 bases and J by 6 bases, 6 bases remained unmatched. The CDR3 runs 14 residues. CDR3 coding DNA: TGTGCCAGCAAGGGACAGGGGATGGGTCAGCCCCAGCATTTT. The encoded protein is CASKGQGMGQPQHF.

V and J are TRBV7-2 and TRBJ1-1; D call uncertain. CDR3 length: 14 residues. Trimming removed 2 bases from V and 5 bases from J, with 12 bases in between. Germline V lookup: CDR1 SGHTA, CDR2 FQGNSA. DNA for the CDR3: TGTGCCAGCAGCTTATATGGGGAGGCGACTGAAGCTTTCTTT. This sequence encodes CASSLYGEATEAFF.

The table lists this clone with a count of one. V and J are TRBV19 and TRBJ2-2; a weak D match, TRBD2 (5 bases). CDR3 length equals 14 residues. Trimming left V 1 base short and J 6 bases short, with 9 bases between. CDR1 and CDR2 from the germline V gene are LNHDA and SQIVND (reference sequence). The CDR3, as DNA: TGTGCCAGTAGTATAGTCGGGGTAGCCGGGGAGCTGTTTTTT. Its translation is CASSIVGVAGELFF.

In its sample, this clone was seen once. The chain employs TRBV11-2 and TRBJ1-2; D is uncertain. The V end lost 3 bases, the J end lost 2 bases, and 10 bases lay between the germline ends. CDR3 length: 14 residues. Germline CDR1 and CDR2: SGHAT and FQNNGV. CDR3 nucleotide sequence: TGTGCCAGCAGCTTTAGGGAGGTAAACTATGGCTACACCTTC. The encoded protein is CASSFREVNYGYTF.

The gene calls are TRBV27 and TRBJ1-4; TRBD1 agrees at 9 bases. The V segment lost 5 bases and the J segment 2 bases; nucleotides outside the gene matches: 3. The CDR3 loop spans 15 amino acids. In germline, CDR1 is MNHEY, CDR2 SMNVEV (reference sequence). CDR3 loop: CASSSDRGTNEKLFF. The CDR3 nucleotides read TGTGCCAGCAGTAGCGACAGGGGGACTAATGAAAAACTGTTTTTT.

The CDR3 protein is CASSLGYTEAFF. In DNA, the CDR3 is TGTGCCAGCAGTTTAGGGTACACTGAAGCTTTCTTT. V is TRBV28 and J is TRBJ1-1; D is uncertain. Germline lookup yields CDR1 MDHEN and CDR2 SYDVKM. The CDR3 covers 12 residues. The V gene lost 2 bases and the J gene lost 3 bases, with 4 bases spanning the gap. Looking up the rest from reference TRBV28 and TRBJ1-1 gives the full variable domain: DVKVTQSSRYLVKRTGEKVFLECVQDMDHENMFWYRQDPGLGLRLIYFSYDVKMKEKGDIPEGYSVSREKKERFSLILESASTNQTSMYLCASSLGYTEAFFGQGTRLTVV.

The table lists this clone with a count of one. This chain joins TRBV30 and TRBJ1-1; D is perhaps TRBD1 (6 bases). The CDR3 length is 15 residues. CDR1 is GTSNPN, CDR2 SVGIG, per germline (reference sequence). V lost 0 bases, J lost 3 bases, and 14 bases lay in between. CDR3 protein: CAWSVIEQGYTEAFF. Here the CDR3 DNA reads TGTGCCTGGAGTGTAATAGAACAGGGATACACTGAAGCTTTCTTT.

This rearrangement joins TRBV7-2 to TRBJ2-4, with 9 positions matching TRBD1. The ends lost 5 bases at V and 6 bases at J; junction bases unmatched: 11. The CDR3 runs to 16 residues. The V gene's germline CDR1 is SGHTA and CDR2 FQGNSA. The CDR3 sequence is CASSPRGDRVSNIQYF. The CDR3 bases are TGTGCCAGCAGCCCTAGGGGGGACAGGGTATCAAACATTCAGTACTTC.

V gene TRBV10-3 combines with J gene TRBJ1-1; the D is unclear. The CDR3 has 14 amino acids. V dropped 4 bases and J dropped 0 bases, with 9 bases sitting between them. CDR1 ENHRY and CDR2 SYGVKD come from the germline V gene. The CDR3 DNA reads as TGTGCCATCAGTGGTGCAGGTATGAACACTGAAGCTTTCTTT. This encodes CAISGAGMNTEAFF.